Each of the 32 T cell receptor beta chains below was sequenced from the same sample in a study of PD-L1 blockade in urothelial cancer (dated by TCRdb to between 2016 and 2019). According to the study, the label for this sample's time point signals: peripheral blood 6 weeks after treatment start. Preparation of the library involved the immunoSEQ multiplex PCR assay. Imported from immuneACCESS, the table was reduced by TCRdb to in-frame sequences with V and J called. These copies leave out some clones; in studies compared against another copy, an unresolved V gene accounts for under half, and the cause of the remainder is not known. The sample table contains fewer than 85,000 clones; only one count was recorded for 88% of them. Of the sample, roughly 10% falls within the top ten clones. Sequencing was performed on PBMCs, taken around atezolizumab (anti-PD-L1) treatment. The receptor set was obtained from a man aged 55 to 69 with urothelial cancer.

The V gene is TRBV5-1, the J gene TRBJ2-1, with D perhaps matching TRBD2 (6 bases). V was trimmed by 1 base and J by 8 bases, leaving 19 bases between them. This CDR3 has 16 residues. Per germline, CDR1 SGHRS and CDR2 YFSETQ. The CDR3 DNA follows: TGCGCCAGCAGCTTGAGAGCGGGCCCTGTCGAGGATGAGCAGTTCTTC. The encoded protein is CASSLRAGPVEDEQFF.

V and J are TRBV19 and TRBJ2-5, with 7 bases identical to TRBD2. The CDR3 runs to 13 residues. With V trimmed by 4 bases and J by 5 bases, 4 bases remained unmatched. The germline gives CDR1 LNHDA, CDR2 SQIVND (reference sequence). CDR3 nucleotide sequence: TGTGCCAGTAGTACCGGGAGGATGGAGACCCAGTACTTC. It translates to CASSTGRMETQYF. Combining the CDR3 with reference TRBV19 and TRBJ2-5 gives the whole variable domain DGGITQSPKYLFRKEGQNVTLSCEQNLNHDAMYWYRQDPGQGLRLIYYSQIVNDFQKGDIAEGYSVSREKKESFPLTVTSAQKNPTAFYLCASSTGRMETQYFGPGTRLLVL.

The CDR3 DNA follows: TGTGCCAGCAGTTCCGGGACAGGGTCGGCAGATACGCAGTATTTT. Residues: CASSSGTGSADTQYF. The chain employs TRBV6-4 and TRBJ2-3; 9 nucleotides align to TRBD1. This CDR3 has 15 residues. Germline values: CDR1 MRHNA, CDR2 SNTAGT. V dropped 5 bases and J dropped 4; count of bases not matched to a gene: 7.

The rearrangement joins TRBV11-1 to TRBJ2-3; D ambiguous. Germline V gene lookup returns CDR1 SGHAT and CDR2 FQDESV (reference sequence). The CDR3 is 13 residues long. The V end lost 2 bases, the J end lost 0 bases, and 3 bases lay between the germline ends. The CDR3 DNA is TGTGCCAGCAGCTTACTAAGCACAGATACGCAGTATTTT. Amino acid sequence: CASSLLSTDTQYF. Together with reference TRBV11-1 and TRBJ2-3, the CDR3 gives the full variable domain: EAEVAQSPRYKITEKSQAVAFWCDPISGHATLYWYRQILGQGPELLVQFQDESVVDDSQLPKDRFSAERLKGVDSTLKIQPAELGDSAMYLCASSLLSTDTQYFGPGTRLTVL.

Turning to this clone: An end of the junction differs from the germline gene, which may be a read error. The chain couples TRBV5-6 to TRBJ1-2; D not resolved. Germline V CDR1 and CDR2: SGHDT, YYEEEE. CDR3 length: 12 residues. As DNA, the CDR3 is TGTGCCAGCAGGTTGGGTCTTGTAGGCTACACCTTC. It yields the protein CASRLGLVGYTF.

The table lists this clone with a count of one. This chain's CDR3 is CAWSVRGGRETQYF. The CDR3 DNA reads TGTGCCTGGAGTGTACGGGGGGGCCGAGAGACCCAGTACTTC. This chain uses TRBV30 with TRBJ2-5; 8 bases agree with TRBD2. With V trimmed by 0 bases and J by 4 bases, 4 bases remained unmatched. The CDR3 consists of 14 residues. Germline V gives CDR1 GTSNPN, CDR2 SVGIG (reference sequence).

The chain has TRBV4-2 and TRBJ1-1; 10 nucleotides agree with TRBD1. This CDR3 has 15 amino acids. Trimming cost V 0 bases and J 4 bases; bases outside gene matches: 2. The germline CDR1 and CDR2 sequences are LGHNA and YNFKEQ. The CDR3 reads CASSQDDRGLTEAFF. The DNA of the CDR3 is TGTGCCAGCAGCCAAGATGACAGGGGGCTCACTGAAGCTTTCTTT.

This chain uses TRBV19 with TRBJ2-4, with a possible D match to TRBD1 (6 bases). V was cut by 9 bases and J by 1 base, with 13 bases left in between. Germline assignment: CDR1 LNHDA and CDR2 SQIVND (reference sequence). The CDR3 extends over 14 amino acids. In DNA form, the CDR3 reads TGTGCCAGCCACAGGGTTTGGGCCAAAAACATTCAGTACTTC. Its protein product is CASHRVWAKNIQYF.

The rearrangement uses TRBV11-2 and TRBJ1-6, with a weak D call TRBD1 (5 bases). The germline CDR1 and CDR2 sequences are SGHAT and FQNNGV. V lost 5 bases to trimming and J lost 7 bases, with 21 bases between them. The CDR3 has 17 amino acids. CDR3 bases: TGTGCCAGCAGCCCAGGACATGGATCTCACCTAAATTCACCCCTCCACTTT. This translates into CASSPGHGSHLNSPLHF.

V usage is TRBV6-6 and J usage is TRBJ2-1; D gene uncertain. CDR3 size: 12 residues. Trimming took 10 bases from V and 3 from J, leaving 10 bases between them. Germline V lookup: CDR1 MNHNY, CDR2 SVGAGI (reference sequence). CDR3 sequence: CATTAIYNEQFF. CDR3 coding DNA: TGTGCCACCACTGCGATCTACAATGAGCAGTTCTTC.

The chain joins TRBV6-5 to TRBJ2-7, with TRBD1 matching 8 bases. Trimming cost V 0 bases and J 2 bases; bases outside gene matches: 3. This CDR3 comprises 15 residues. Looked up from germline, CDR1 is MNHEY and CDR2 is SVGAGI. DNA for the CDR3: TGTGCCAGCAGTTACTCAGGGGACAGGACCTACGAGCAGTACTTC. It encodes CASSYSGDRTYEQYF.

The chain employs TRBV6-5 and TRBJ2-6, with TRBD1 matching over 8 bases. V was clipped by 2 bases and J by 3 bases; unmatched bases: 0. Germline lookup yields CDR1 MNHEY and CDR2 SVGAGI. CDR3 length equals 15 residues. The CDR3 coding sequence is TGTGCCAGCAGTTACGGGACAGGTGGGGCCAACGTCCTGACTTTC. Translating gives CASSYGTGGANVLTF.

The V and J genes are TRBV7-2 and TRBJ1-2, with D possibly matching TRBD1 (5 bases). The CDR3 runs to 15 residues. The V end lost 1 base, the J end lost 4 bases, and 13 bases lay between the germline ends. Germline V gives CDR1 SGHTA, CDR2 FQGNSA. The CDR3 spells CASSLGRWGGYGYTF. The CDR3, as DNA: TGTGCCAGCAGCTTAGGCCGGTGGGGGGGCTATGGCTACACCTTC.

The DNA for the CDR3 is TGTGCCAGCAGCTCACAGACAGGGGCGAGGGGCTACACCTTC. Its protein product is CASSSQTGARGYTF. V is TRBV7-9 and J is TRBJ1-2, with 8 bases fitting TRBD1. The ends lost 4 bases at V and 8 bases at J; junction bases unmatched: 9. The CDR3 runs 14 residues. CDR1 and CDR2 (germline): SEHNR, FQNEAQ (reference sequence).

This chain uses TRBV6-1 with TRBJ2-7, with a possible D match to TRBD1 (6 bases). The CDR3 is 13 residues long. Trimming removed 3 bases at V and 2 bases at J, with 8 bases between. Germline CDR1 MNHNS, CDR2 SASEGT. CDR3 nucleotides: TGTGCCAGCAGTGAGAGGGGGACCTACGAGCAGTACTTC. Amino acid sequence: CASSERGTYEQYF.

The rearrangement links TRBV18 to TRBJ1-1; 8 bases align to TRBD1. J lost 3 bases, V lost 3 bases, and 6 bases had no gene match. Germline assignment: CDR1 KGHSH and CDR2 LQKENI. The CDR3 length is 15 residues. The CDR3 loop is CASSPETGEHTEAFF. The CDR3 DNA reads TGTGCCAGCTCACCTGAGACAGGGGAACACACTGAAGCTTTCTTT.

The V and J genes are TRBV5-1 and TRBJ1-2, with a possible D match to TRBD1 (6 bases). The CDR3 loop spans 15 amino acids. Deletions cut 4 bases from V and 2 bases from J, with 15 bases between. CDR1 and CDR2 (germline): SGHRS, YFSETQ. Written as DNA, the CDR3 is TGCGCCAGCAGCGAAGGGGGGGTGGGGAACTATGGCTACACCTTC. Amino acids: CASSEGGVGNYGYTF. Full variable domain (outside the CDR3, taken from reference TRBV5-1 and TRBJ1-2): KAGVTQTPRYLIKTRGQQVTLSCSPISGHRSVSWYQQTPGQGLQFLFEYFSETQRNKGNFPGRFSGRQFSNSRSEMNVSTLELGDSALYLCASSEGGVGNYGYTFGSGTRLTVV.

The chain couples TRBV15 to TRBJ1-1; D unresolved. V was trimmed by 8 bases and J by 5 bases, leaving 18 bases between them. Per germline, CDR1 LNHNV and CDR2 YYDKDF (reference sequence). This CDR3 has 14 residues. Written as DNA, the CDR3 is TGTGCCACCCAAAGTATGAGGGTCGGGACTGAAGCTTTCTTT. Translation gives CATQSMRVGTEAFF.

This chain uses TRBV5-1 with TRBJ2-5; 15 bases align to TRBD2. Germline V gene sequence: CDR1 SGHRS, CDR2 YFSETQ. This CDR3 is built from 17 residues. With V trimmed by 0 bases and J by 5 bases, 5 bases remained unmatched. In DNA form, the CDR3 reads TGCGCCAGCAGCTTGGGGACTAGCGGGAGGGCCTCGGAGACCCAGTACTTC. Its translation is CASSLGTSGRASETQYF.

This clone was found once. Sequence at one end of the junction differs from germline and may be a read error. The V gene is TRBV7-7, the J gene TRBJ2-1, with 7 bases aligning to TRBD2. CDR3 length: 14 residues. Germline CDR1 SSHAT, CDR2 FNYEAQ (reference sequence). Here the CDR3 reads CASSLGLAAGEQFF. CDR3 nucleotides: TGTGCTAGCAGCTTAGGGCTAGCGGCCGGGGAGCAGTTCTTC.

The chain employs TRBV29-1 and TRBJ2-7; 10 bases map to TRBD1. Looked up from germline, CDR1 is SQVTM and CDR2 is ANQGSEA. Trimming at V came to 6 bases and at J to 4 bases, leaving 9 bases not matched to a gene. The CDR3 runs 14 residues. The CDR3 sequence: CSVDPTGQGYEQYF. The CDR3 DNA is TGCAGCGTAGACCCTACGGGACAGGGGTACGAGCAGTACTTC.

The chain uses TRBV2 and TRBJ2-3; D uncertain. Per germline, CDR1 SNHLY and CDR2 FYNNEI. There are 11 residues in the CDR3. Trimming cost V 7 bases and J 2 bases, with 4 bases left between them. The CDR3 nucleotides read TGTGCCAGCACCCTCACAGATACGCAGTATTTT. Translating gives CASTLTDTQYF. Combining the CDR3 with reference TRBV2 and TRBJ2-3 gives the whole variable domain EPEVTQTPSHQVTQMGQEVILRCVPISNHLYFYWYRQILGQKVEFLVSFYNNEISEKSEIFDDQFSVERPDGSNFTLKIRSTKLEDSAMYFCASTLTDTQYFGPGTRLTVL.

This chain joins TRBV7-9 and TRBJ1-5; no clear D gene. The V end was cut by 5 bases, the J end by 4 bases, with 15 bases between. The CDR3 sequence is 15 residues long. In germline, CDR1 is SEHNR, CDR2 FQNEAQ (reference sequence). CDR3 nucleotide sequence: TGTGCCAGCAGCGGTCCCGGTCGGGATAATCAGCCCCAGCATTTT. The encoded protein is CASSGPGRDNQPQHF.

This clone was counted only a few times. The chain joins TRBV10-3 to TRBJ1-2, with 10 nucleotides matching TRBD1. The CDR3 length is 13 residues. J was trimmed by 8 bases and V by 10 bases; bases with no gene match: 10. From germline, CDR1 is ENHRY and CDR2 SYGVKD. DNA for the CDR3: TGTGCCACCGCCGGGACAGGGGATTCGGGCTACACCTTC. Its protein product is CATAGTGDSGYTF.

This clone was detected only a few times. This chain uses TRBV4-2 with TRBJ2-2; perhaps TRBD1 as D (5 bases). The CDR3 is 14 residues long. V lost 4 bases to trimming and J lost 6 bases, with 12 bases between them. Germline values: CDR1 LGHNA, CDR2 YNFKEQ. The CDR3 loop is CASSLIGDPGELFF. CDR3 DNA: TGTGCCAGCAGCCTAATAGGGGATCCCGGGGAGCTGTTTTTT.

This clone has just one count. The chain's CDR3 is CASSYGLRGLKTQYF. DNA of the CDR3: TGTGCCAGCAGTTACGGACTGCGGGGCTTGAAGACCCAGTACTTC. The chain is built from TRBV6-5 and TRBJ2-5, with a tentative D call TRBD2 (6 bases). Per the germline V gene, CDR1 is MNHEY and CDR2 is SVGAGI. The CDR3 length is 15 residues. V was trimmed by 2 bases and J by 6 bases, leaving 16 bases between them.

The chain uses TRBV5-1 and TRBJ2-5; 7 nucleotides line up with TRBD1. V lost 3 bases to trimming and J lost 2 bases; unmatched junction nucleotides: 1. In germline, CDR1 is SGHRS, CDR2 YFSETQ. This CDR3 spans 13 amino acids. The CDR3 region has the DNA TGCGCCAGCAGCTACAGGGGACAAGAGACCCAGTACTTC. Translated: CASSYRGQETQYF.

CDR3 region: CASSRTGTTPTDTQYF. The CDR3, as DNA: TGTGCCAGCAGCCGAACCGGGACTACTCCCACAGATACGCAGTATTTT. The rearrangement joins TRBV7-9 to TRBJ2-3, with 7 bases aligning to TRBD2. The germline V gene encodes CDR1 SEHNR and CDR2 FQNEAQ (reference sequence). V lost 5 bases, J lost 2 bases, and 10 bases stayed unmatched. The length of the CDR3 is 16 residues. The entire variable domain, with the rest obtained from reference TRBV7-9 and TRBJ2-3, is as follows: DTGVSQNPRHKITKRGQNVTFRCDPISEHNRLYWYRQTLGQGPEFLTYFQNEAQLEKSRLLSDRFSAERPKGSFSTLEIQRTEQGDSAMYLCASSRTGTTPTDTQYFGPGTRLTVL.

The chain links TRBV6-1 to TRBJ2-7, with 8 bases that match TRBD1. Germline trimming cut 4 bases from V and 5 bases from J; bases unmatched to any gene: 13. This CDR3 spans 16 amino acids. The germline CDR1 and CDR2 sequences are MNHNS and SASEGT. CDR3 sequence: CASSARIGQGANEQYF. The CDR3 nucleotides are TGTGCCAGCAGTGCACGGATTGGGCAGGGGGCAAACGAGCAGTACTTC.

The J gene is TRBJ1-6, the V gene TRBV6-5, with a tentative D call TRBD1 (6 bases). The CDR3 consists of 15 residues. Germline CDR1 reads MNHEY; CDR2 reads SVGAGI. Trimming removed 2 bases from V and 9 bases from J, with 14 bases in between. The CDR3 protein is CASSYVGAGASPLHF. The CDR3 nucleotides read TGTGCCAGCAGTTACGTGGGGGCGGGCGCTTCACCCCTCCACTTT.

For the CDR3, the DNA is TGTGCCAGCAGCTTTACCCCGAGCGGGGTGGGAGCTGATACGCAGTATTTT. This codes for CASSFTPSGVGADTQYF. The chain carries TRBV7-8 and TRBJ2-3, with 7 positions matching TRBD2. The germline gives CDR1 SGHVS, CDR2 FQNEAQ. After removal of 3 bases from V and 6 bases from J, the junction contained 15 bases not matched to a gene. The CDR3 consists of 17 residues.

V gene TRBV11-3 combines with J gene TRBJ1-1; 7 nucleotides agree with TRBD1. V lost 5 bases and J lost 5; bases outside the gene matches: 2. In germline, CDR1 is SGHNT, CDR2 YENEEA. The CDR3 consists of 12 residues. CDR3 sequence (DNA): TGTGCCAGCAGCCCAGGGGGAACTGAAGCTTTCTTT. Translation: CASSPGGTEAFF.